This T cell receptor beta chain was documented in a study of T cell repertoires in cytomegalovirus infection. Study-wide background: Well-studied HLA-B-restricted epitopes and recently identified HLA-C-restricted epitopes of CMV were both used in the study.

Germline-derived CDR1 and CDR2 are SGHTA and FQGNSA. V was pared by 5 bases and J by 5 bases, with 15 bases between. This CDR3 has 14 amino acids. TCRdb re-called the reads through MiXCR, storing one row per CDR3 protein. The data hold about 500,000 distinct CDR3 sequences, with 25% to 35% observed a single time. This clonotype was seen more than once but under ten times. Its target is not known. This specimen was cultured PBMCs, taken from culture after CMV antigen stimulation. The TCR was taken from a human donor in good health (CMV status not recorded). Some clones in this sample may be carry-over from other donors' samples. The gene calls are TRBV7-2 and TRBJ2-5; D gene unclear. The CDR3 DNA is TGTGCCAGCAGCCTCAACGTGGCCGGGGAGACCCAGTACTTC. Translation gives CASSLNVAGETQYF.